The rows below give T cell receptor beta chains drawn from one sample of a study of shared clonotypes between healthy human individuals. Assay used: immunoSEQ multiplex PCR; TCRdb lists only in-frame clones, some missing. The table has hundreds of thousands of clones, 92% seen once. The sample comprised naive CD8+ T cells sorted from blood. The origin of the receptors is a man under 40 in good health. Each CDR3 is given with its conserved first and last residue. D genes are given only for firm matches. Only some rows state a clone size, as once, few, many or a class for expanded clones.

>TRBV6-6|.|TRBD2|TRBJ2-7
TGTGCCAGCAGTTACTCGGTCGAGCGGGAGTACGAGCAGTACTTC
CASSYSVEREYEQYF
>TRBV4-2|.|TRBD2|TRBJ2-3
TGTGCCAGCAGCCAAGTAGAGGGACTAGCGGGAGATACGCAGTATTTT
CASSQVEGLAGDTQYF
>TRBV11-2|.|.|TRBJ2-7
TGTGCCAGCAGCTTAACAGGGTCTCGTATCTACGAGCAGTACTTC
CASSLTGSRIYEQYF
>TRBV4-1|few|.|TRBJ2-2
TGCGCCAGCAGCCAATCGTCGAACACCGGGGAGCTGTTTTTT
CASSQSSNTGELFF
>TRBV27|.|.|TRBJ2-7
TGTGCCAGCTCGGGGGCCTCCTACGAGCAGTACTTC
CASSGASYEQYF
>TRBV6-1|.|.|TRBJ2-2
TGTGCCAGCAGTGAAGAGGGGACAACGAACACCGGGGAGCTGTTTTTT
CASSEEGTTNTGELFF
>TRBV2|once|.|TRBJ2-7
TGTGCCAGCAGTGAATCGAGGGTCAGAAGCTCCTACGAGCAGTACTTC
CASSESRVRSSYEQYF
>TRBV6-6|.|TRBD2|TRBJ2-7
TGTGCCAGCAGTCTAGCGGCCTCCTACGAGCAGTACTTC
CASSLAASYEQYF
>TRBV7-9|.|TRBD1|TRBJ1-1
TGTGCCAGCAGTTCGGGACAGCCCAATCGCTTTCTGAACACTGAAGCTTTCTTT
CASSSGQPNRFLNTEAFF
>TRBV27|once|TRBD1|TRBJ1-5
TGTGCCAGCAGGGGACAGGGAAGTCAGCCCCAGCATTTT
CASRGQGSQPQHF
>TRBV2|once|.|TRBJ2-7
TGTGCCTTACTTCGGCGCGGGCGGGTTTCCTACGAGCAGTACTTC
CALLRRGRVSYEQYF
>TRBV6-1|.|TRBD2|TRBJ2-3
TGTGCCAGCAGTGTTCTAGCGGGAGTTACAGATACGCAGTATTTT
CASSVLAGVTDTQYF
>TRBV28|.|.|TRBJ2-7
TGTGCCAGCAGTTTTAGGGGGGCTGCATCTAAGTACGAGCAGTACTTC
CASSFRGAASKYEQYF
>TRBV5-4|.|TRBD2|TRBJ2-1
TGTGCCAGCAGGACTAGCGGCTCCTACAATGAGCAGTTCTTC
CASRTSGSYNEQFF
>TRBV7-9|.|.|TRBJ1-1
TGTGCCAGCAGCTTAGCGGGGCGGACTGAAGCTTTCTTT
CASSLAGRTEAFF
>TRBV29-1|.|.|TRBJ1-2
TGCAGCGTTGCCGCAGTCAACTATGGCTACACCTTC
CSVAAVNYGYTF
>TRBV4-1|.|.|TRBJ2-7
TGCGCCAGCAGCCCGGATATTACAGGGAGGGGGGAGCAGTACTTC
CASSPDITGRGEQYF
>TRBV27|.|TRBD2|TRBJ2-1
TGTGCCAGCAGTTCCCGACTAGCGGAGGTCTCCTACAATGAGCAGTTCTTC
CASSSRLAEVSYNEQFF
>TRBV28|.|.|TRBJ2-3
TGTGCCAGCAGTTGGCCCCTTGGGGGAGTCCCTTCAGATACGCAGTATTTT
CASSWPLGGVPSDTQYF
>TRBV11-2|.|.|TRBJ2-2
TGTGCCAGCAGCCCCCCAGAAATCCCCGGGGAGCTGTTTTTT
CASSPPEIPGELFF
>TRBV19|.|.|TRBJ1-2
TGTGCCAGTACCGACCTCTCCGGCGACCCCCTCTATGGCTACACCTTC
CASTDLSGDPLYGYTF
>TRBV9|once|.|TRBJ2-6
TGTGCCAGCAGCGCAGACAGGTCTGGGGCCAACGTCCTGACTTTC
CASSADRSGANVLTF
>TRBV18|.|.|TRBJ2-7
TGTGCCAGCTCACCAACGTTGTACGAGCAGTACTTC
CASSPTLYEQYF
>TRBV7-2|.|.|TRBJ1-3
TGTGCCAGCAGCTTATACGCAGGGGACGGAAACACCATATATTTT
CASSLYAGDGNTIYF
>TRBV12-5|.|TRBD1|TRBJ1-3
TGTGCTAGTGGTCCCGAGGGGGCCCGCAGAAACACCATATATTTT
CASGPEGARRNTIYF
>TRBV19|.|TRBD2|TRBJ2-1
TGTGCCAGTAGTTTTCTAGCGGAGCTGTTCTTC
CASSFLAELFF
>TRBV14|.|.|TRBJ2-1
TGTGCCAGCAGCCAAGGGAGCTCCTACAATGAGCAGTTCTTC
CASSQGSSYNEQFF
>TRBV7-9|.|TRBD2|TRBJ2-1
TGTGCCAGCAGTCCTTCTAGCGGGGACTACAATGAGCAGTTCTTC
CASSPSSGDYNEQFF
>TRBV30|.|.|TRBJ1-5
TGTGCCTGGGCGGACTACAATCAGCCCCAGCATTTT
CAWADYNQPQHF
>TRBV5-6|.|.|TRBJ2-3
TGTGCCAGTGCTAAGCTTGGATGGGGCAGGGGTGTCTTAACAGATACGCAGTATTTT
CASAKLGWGRGVLTDTQYF
>TRBV4-1|.|TRBD2|TRBJ2-1
TGCGCCACCGGACTAGGCGGCAATGAGCAGTTCTTC
CATGLGGNEQFF
>TRBV27|.|.|TRBJ1-1
TGTGCCAGCAGTTTTCTGTCGGGCACTGAAGCTTTCTTT
CASSFLSGTEAFF
>TRBV4-1|once|.|TRBJ2-7
TGCGCCAGCAGCTGGACTTCGGACGGCTACGAGCAGTACTTC
CASSWTSDGYEQYF
>TRBV15|.|.|TRBJ1-5
TGTGCCACCAGCAGAGATTCTTGGATTTCGGGCAATCAGCCCCAGCATTTT
CATSRDSWISGNQPQHF
>TRBV9|once|.|TRBJ1-1
TGTGCCAGCAGCTCCGGGACGGGGAACACTGAAGCTTTCTTT
CASSSGTGNTEAFF
>TRBV19|.|TRBD2|TRBJ2-4
TGTGCCAGTAGTTCACACAGCTCCGGGACTAGTTTTGTATACATTCAGTACTTC
CASSSHSSGTSFVYIQYF
>TRBV7-9|.|.|TRBJ2-7
TGTGCCAGCAGCTTAGAAACGTCCTACGAGCAGTACTTC
CASSLETSYEQYF
>TRBV5-4|.|.|TRBJ2-1
TGTGCCAGCAGCTCTCAGCGGGAGCAGTTCTTC
CASSSQREQFF
>TRBV4-2|once|.|TRBJ1-1
TGTGCCAGCAGCCAGGCGTGGGGGTCCAACACTGAAGCTTTCTTT
CASSQAWGSNTEAFF
>TRBV29-1|.|.|TRBJ2-2
TGCAGCGTTGCTGGGCCGAACACCGGGGAGCTGTTTTTT
CSVAGPNTGELFF
>TRBV11-2|.|.|TRBJ1-2
TGTGCCAGCAAGAAGGGGAACGGCTACACCTTC
CASKKGNGYTF
>TRBV7-9|once|TRBD2|TRBJ2-1
TGTGCCAGCAGCTTAGTTAGCGGGGCTTACAATGAGCAGTTCTTC
CASSLVSGAYNEQFF
>TRBV7-3|.|.|TRBJ2-7
TGTGCCAGCAGCCCTGACCCCGGCTACGAGCAGTACTTC
CASSPDPGYEQYF
>TRBV21-1|.|.|TRBJ1-3
TGTGCCAGCATTAAAAGGGGGCTAAGCCTCTGCTCTGGAAACACCATATATTTT
CASIKRGLSLCSGNTIYF
>TRBV4-3|.|TRBD1|TRBJ2-7
TGCGCCAGCAGCCAAGTGGACAGGGCGATCCACGAGCAGTACTTC
CASSQVDRAIHEQYF
>TRBV18|.|.|TRBJ1-6
TGTGCCAGCTCACCACCGGGACACGATAATTCACCCCTCCACTTT
CASSPPGHDNSPLHF
>TRBV19|.|TRBD1|TRBJ1-5
TGTGCCAGTAGTCTAACAGGGGGCCAGCCCCAGCATTTT
CASSLTGGQPQHF
>TRBV30|.|TRBD2|TRBJ2-1
TGTGCCTGCCAAACTGAAACTAGCGGGAGAAAGTTCTTC
CACQTETSGRKFF
>TRBV7-7|.|.|TRBJ2-7
TGTGCTAGCAGCTTACGAATTGGGGCGGTGGAGCAGTACTTC
CASSLRIGAVEQYF